This T cell receptor beta chain was retrieved from a study of blood T cell repertoires in COVID-19. Study-level background: Some COVID-19 samples were acute and others convalescent; all came from the United States, Italy and Spain.

Using immunoSEQ multiplex PCR, the repertoire was profiled, and TCRdb retains in-frame clones only, with some absent. The sample lists over 200,000 clones; 80% to 90% were seen once. The sequencing input was peripheral blood. This sequence was found in a man in his forties with active or convalescent COVID-19.

CDR3 DNA sequence: TGTGCCAGCAGCCAAAGAACATTAGGGGTAAGAGGACGAGCGGGCACTGAAGCTTTCTTT. The encoded protein is CASSQRTLGVRGRAGTEAFF. J is TRBJ1-1 and V is TRBV3-1 (or the pseudogene TRBV3-2); perhaps TRBD1 as D (5 bases). Germline V gives CDR1 LGHDT, CDR2 YNNKEL (reference sequence). The ends were cut back, 2 bases at V and 4 bases at J, with 29 bases in the middle. This CDR3 comprises 20 residues.